This entry is about one T cell receptor (beta chain). Some clones are missing from TCRdb's copy, which holds only in-frame ones; the method was immunoSEQ multiplex PCR. The table lists more than 15,000 clones, over 65% of them singletons. The data originate from a study of neoadjuvant anti-PD-1 for oral cavity cancer. The sequencing here drew on PBMCs, taken before nivolumab (anti-PD-1) treatment. The receptor comes from a person aged 40-85 years with oral cavity squamous cell carcinoma.

This CDR3 reads CASSFWTGVTEAFF. The CDR3 DNA is TGTGCCAGCAGCTTCTGGACAGGGGTCACTGAAGCTTTCTTT. This chain connects TRBV5-6 to TRBJ1-1; 9 nucleotides match TRBD1. The ends lost 2 bases at V and 4 bases at J; junction bases unmatched: 3. The CDR3 has 14 residues. Germline V gene lookup returns CDR1 SGHDT and CDR2 YYEEEE.